Given below is one T cell receptor (beta chain) in context. The sample originates from a study of blood T cell repertoires in COVID-19. TCRdb's copy holds only in-frame clones and misses some; the assay was immunoSEQ multiplex PCR. The repertoire holds fewer than 400,000 clones, with more than 75% as singletons. The specimen sequenced was PBMCs or T cells enriched from blood (not recorded which). This receptor was taken from a woman in her forties or fifties who had recovered from COVID-19.

The CDR3 DNA reads as TGTGCCAGCCAGGATAGGGACACCAGGATGAACACTGAAGCTTTCTTT. The encoded protein is CASQDRDTRMNTEAFF. The chain carries TRBV3-1 (or the pseudogene TRBV3-2) and TRBJ1-1; weak D call: TRBD1 (6 bases). Between the trimmed V and J ends, which lost 8 bases and 0 bases, there was a span of 19 bases. Germline CDR1 reads LGHDT; CDR2 reads YNNKEL (reference sequence). The CDR3 loop spans 16 amino acids.